The 9 T cell receptor beta chains given below trace back to one sample, sequenced in a study of blood T cell repertoires in COVID-19. Generated by immunoSEQ multiplex PCR, the TCRdb table keeps only in-frame clones and is missing some. The table includes about 120,000 clones, roughly 88% detected once. Sequenced: peripheral blood. The receptor set was obtained from a woman aged 45-60 years with active or convalescent COVID-19.

The chain couples TRBV5-5 to TRBJ2-6; TRBD1 might be the D (6 bases). Trimming removed 0 bases from V and 0 bases from J, with 10 bases in between. The germline gives CDR1 SGHKS, CDR2 YYEKEE (reference sequence). The CDR3 sequence is 17 residues long. As DNA, the CDR3 is TGTGCCAGCAGCTTGGCCTCAGGGGTCTCTGGGGCCAACGTCCTGACTTTC. This gives the protein CASSLASGVSGANVLTF.

The chain carries TRBV9 and TRBJ2-1; 8 bases are a match to TRBD2. The CDR3 length is 15 residues. The trim removed 1 base at V and 3 bases at J, leaving 3 bases unmatched. Per the germline V gene, CDR1 is SGDLS and CDR2 is YYNGEE. This CDR3 reads CASSVNGRDYNEQFF. In DNA form, the CDR3 reads TGTGCCAGCAGCGTAAACGGGAGGGACTACAATGAGCAGTTCTTC.

The rearrangement uses TRBV14 and TRBJ2-1; D may be TRBD2 (7 bases). V was trimmed by 4 bases and J by 8 bases, leaving 21 bases between them. Germline lookup yields CDR1 SGHDN and CDR2 FVKESK. This CDR3 comprises 16 residues. This CDR3 is CASSPSRRGQFYEQFF. DNA for the CDR3: TGTGCCAGCAGCCCCTCACGGCGGGGGCAATTTTATGAGCAGTTCTTC.

The V gene is TRBV28, the J gene TRBJ2-1; 8 positions match TRBD2. The V gene's germline CDR1 is MDHEN and CDR2 SYDVKM. This CDR3 has 16 residues. V was clipped by 6 bases and J by 0 bases; unmatched bases: 7. The CDR3 spells CASRTTSGSSYNEQFF. The CDR3 DNA is TGTGCCAGCAGAACCACTAGCGGAAGCTCCTACAATGAGCAGTTCTTC. The full variable domain, its missing parts supplied by reference TRBV28 and TRBJ2-1, is DVKVTQSSRYLVKRTGEKVFLECVQDMDHENMFWYRQDPGLGLRLIYFSYDVKMKEKGDIPEGYSVSREKKERFSLILESASTNQTSMYLCASRTTSGSSYNEQFFGPGTRLTVL.

The V call is TRBV28, the J call TRBJ1-2, with D perhaps TRBD1 (5 bases). The CDR3 has 12 amino acids. Germline loops: CDR1 MDHEN, CDR2 SYDVKM. The ends were cut back, 6 bases at V and 4 bases at J, with 9 bases in the middle. The CDR3 region is CASRGGSYGYTF. The CDR3 DNA follows: TGTGCCAGCAGGGGGGGTTCCTATGGCTACACCTTC.

This clone was seen a single time. This chain joins TRBV28 and TRBJ1-1; D remains ambiguous. The CDR3 extends over 14 amino acids. Trimming cost V 2 bases and J 0 bases, with 7 bases left between them. Germline values: CDR1 MDHEN, CDR2 SYDVKM. CDR3 DNA: TGTGCCAGCAGTTTACAGGTCATGAACACTGAAGCTTTCTTT. It codes for CASSLQVMNTEAFF.

Written as DNA, the CDR3 is TGTGCCAGCAGCTCCGGGACTAGCGGGAGAAATGAGCAGTTCTTC. Protein product: CASSSGTSGRNEQFF. The chain links TRBV7-8 to TRBJ2-1; 14 bases match TRBD2. Trimming removed 4 bases from V and 7 bases from J; junction bases left unmatched: 3. Germline CDR1 and CDR2: SGHVS and FQNEAQ. The CDR3 is made up of 15 amino acids.

The chain uses TRBV6-6 and TRBJ2-1; TRBD2 matches at 9 bases. The length of the CDR3 is 16 residues. V lost 5 bases to trimming and J lost 1 base; unmatched junction nucleotides: 6. The V gene's germline CDR1 is MNHNY and CDR2 SVGAGI (reference sequence). The CDR3 DNA sequence: TGTGCCAGCAGTACGGGACTAGCAGCTTCCTACAATGAGCAGTTCTTC. It yields the protein CASSTGLAASYNEQFF.

J is TRBJ2-3 and V is TRBV13, with 12 bases fitting TRBD2. CDR1 and CDR2 from the germline V gene are PRHDT and FYEKMQ (reference sequence). This CDR3 spans 16 amino acids. The junction had 2 bases not matched to a gene; V was cut back by 4 bases and J by 0 bases. CDR3 region: CASSSGLAGSTDTQYF. CDR3 nucleotide sequence: TGTGCCAGCAGCTCAGGACTAGCGGGGAGCACAGATACGCAGTATTTT. The variable domain in full, with the rest retrieved from reference TRBV13 and TRBJ2-3, is AAGVIQSPRHLIKEKRETATLKCYPIPRHDTVYWYQQGPGQDPQFLISFYEKMQSDKGSIPDRFSAQQFSDYHSELNMSSLELGDSALYFCASSSGLAGSTDTQYFGPGTRLTVL.